Below, 22 T cell receptor beta chains from the same sample are listed, as sequenced in a study of shared clonotypes between healthy human individuals. Assay used: immunoSEQ multiplex PCR; TCRdb lists only in-frame clones, some missing. The sample records over 850,000 clones, about 80% being singletons. Source material: memory CD4+ T cells from PBMCs. Subset reported: CD45RA-negative fraction. The receptors originated from a man aged 18-30 years in good health. Some clones in this sample may be carry-over from other donors' samples.

This chain joins TRBV6-1 and TRBJ2-1; D perhaps matches TRBD1 (5 bases). Germline V gives CDR1 MNHNS, CDR2 SASEGT. This CDR3 region has 12 residues. The V and J ends lost 7 bases and 5 bases respectively, with 9 bases between them. The CDR3, as DNA: TGTGCCAGCAAGACAGTCGACAATGAGCAGTTCTTC. This translates into CASKTVDNEQFF.

For this clone: A read error may explain this, as a much larger clone is one base away. The chain links TRBV30 to TRBJ1-3; maybe TRBD1 (6 bases). The V gene's germline CDR1 is GTSNPN and CDR2 SVGIG (reference sequence). The CDR3 runs 14 residues. Trimming removed 5 bases at V and 0 bases at J, with 11 bases between. CDR3 amino acids: CAWGWGLSGNTIYF. The CDR3, as DNA: TGTGCCTGGGGTTGGGGGCTCTCTGGAAACACCATATATTTT.

This clone is a singleton in its sample. The chain is built from TRBV11-1 and TRBJ1-1; weak D call: TRBD1 (6 bases). CDR1 and CDR2 from the germline V gene are SGHAT and FQDESV (reference sequence). The CDR3 runs 16 residues. V was shortened by 4 bases and J by 5 bases, with 20 bases between the two germline ends. The CDR3 coding sequence is TGTGCCAGCAGCTCGCTCCGCGGGGGCGCAGGGACTGAAGCTTTCTTT. This encodes CASSSLRGGAGTEAFF.

The rearrangement uses TRBV7-2 and TRBJ1-2; TRBD1 matches at 8 bases. The germline V gene encodes CDR1 SGHTA and CDR2 FQGNSA. V dropped 9 bases and J dropped 0; count of bases not matched to a gene: 12. The CDR3 is 16 amino acids. The CDR3, as DNA: TGTGCCAGTGGACAGGGTTTGGTCCTAGCTAACTATGGCTACACCTTC. Its protein product is CASGQGLVLANYGYTF. Full variable domain (missing parts from reference TRBV7-2 and TRBJ1-2): GAGVSQSPSNKVTEKGKDVELRCDPISGHTALYWYRQSLGQGLEFLIYFQGNSAPDKSGLPSDRFSAERTGGSVSTLTIQRTQQEDSAVYLCASGQGLVLANYGYTFGSGTRLTVV.

The V call is TRBV18, the J call TRBJ1-4, with 9 bases matching TRBD1. The CDR3 totals 13 residues. Germline V gives CDR1 KGHSH, CDR2 LQKENI. Losses at the gene ends were 4 bases for V and 11 bases for J; bases not matched to a gene: 5. CDR3 DNA: TGTGCCAGCTCACAACAGGGGGCGCGGAAACTGTTTTTT. This gives the protein CASSQQGARKLFF.

The V and J genes are TRBV7-2 and TRBJ2-3; 9 bases line up with TRBD2. CDR1 SGHTA and CDR2 FQGNSA come from the germline V gene. This CDR3 is built from 16 residues. V gave up 1 base and J gave up 2 bases; unmatched junction bases: 4. The CDR3 DNA reads as TGTGCCAGCAGCTTAGGGCTAGCGGGAACCACAGATACGCAGTATTTT. Translated, it gives CASSLGLAGTTDTQYF.

The V and J genes are TRBV4-1 and TRBJ2-3; 7 nucleotides match TRBD1. CDR1 MGHRA and CDR2 YSYEKL come from the germline V gene. Trimming took 0 bases from V and 7 from J; bases not matched to a gene: 10. The length of the CDR3 is 16 residues. CDR3 region: CASSQDSGRGRNTQYF. CDR3 coding DNA: TGCGCCAGCAGCCAAGATTCGGGCAGGGGGAGAAATACGCAGTATTTT.

In this sample, this clone turned up a few times. DNA for the CDR3: TGTGCCAGCAGCCATCCCGGGGGGGGCCCCCAGCCCCAGCATTTT. Its translation is CASSHPGGGPQPQHF. The chain recombines TRBV16 with TRBJ1-5; a weak D match, TRBD1 (6 bases). Germline values: CDR1 KGHSY, CDR2 FQNENV. Trimming cost V 3 bases and J 7 bases, with 16 bases left between them. CDR3 length: 15 amino acids.

V usage is TRBV28 and J usage is TRBJ1-5; D gene uncertain. The CDR3 is 14 residues long. Germline CDR1 and CDR2: MDHEN and SYDVKM. Trimming took off 5 bases at V and 5 bases at J, with 13 bases between the two ends. This CDR3 reads CASSGSTGYQPQHF. CDR3 nucleotide sequence: TGTGCCAGCAGTGGGTCAACCGGGTATCAGCCCCAGCATTTT.

The chain uses TRBV5-1 and TRBJ2-3, with D unresolved. Germline lookup yields CDR1 SGHRS and CDR2 YFSETQ. CDR3 size: 16 residues. Trimming left V 4 bases short and J 0 bases short, with 15 bases between. The DNA for the CDR3 is TGCGCCAGCAGCCTGGGTCGCTCTAAAAGCACAGATACGCAGTATTTT. Translating gives CASSLGRSKSTDTQYF.

Remarks on this clone: It may be a read error: a sequence one base away is much more abundant. V usage is TRBV6-1 and J usage is TRBJ1-5; the D gene is possibly TRBD1 (6 bases). Germline lookup yields CDR1 MNHNS and CDR2 SASEGT. The CDR3 runs to 16 residues. In DNA form, the CDR3 reads TGTGCCAGCAGTGCCCGACAGGCCCCGAGCAATCAGCCCCCGCATTTT. Its protein product is CASSARQAPSNQPPHF.

This clone was recorded a few times. Here the CDR3 reads CASSLGGSDTQYF. In DNA form, the CDR3 reads TGTGCCAGCAGTTTGGGAGGCTCAGATACGCAGTATTTT. The genes are TRBV28 and TRBJ2-3, with TRBD2 as a possible D gene (6 bases). V lost 3 bases and J lost 4, with 8 bases in between. Germline CDR1 reads MDHEN; CDR2 reads SYDVKM. The CDR3 loop spans 13 amino acids.

Concerning this clone: One base separates it from a far larger clone, so it is likely a read error. Within the sample, other DNA sequences also encode this same CDR3. The rearrangement links TRBV30 to TRBJ1-5; D not resolved. The germline V and J ends were trimmed by 3 bases and 5 bases, with 14 bases remaining between them. CDR1 is GTSNPN, CDR2 SVGIG, per germline (reference sequence). The CDR3 extends over 14 amino acids. CDR3: CAWSNGVGDQPQHF. In DNA, the CDR3 is TGTGCCTGGAGCAACGGGGTGGGAGATCAGCCCCAGCATTTT.

For this clone: A much larger clone differs by one base, so this may be a read error. The chain recombines TRBV28 with TRBJ1-2, with a possible D match to TRBD1 (5 bases). The CDR3 has 11 residues. Germline V lookup: CDR1 MDHEN, CDR2 SYDVKM. The ends were cut back, 6 bases at V and 4 bases at J, with 6 bases in the middle. The CDR3 loop is CASSQGYGYTF. CDR3 DNA sequence: TGTGCCAGCAGCCAGGGCTATGGCTACACCTTC.

V is TRBV30 and J is TRBJ2-1; no firm D call. CDR1 and CDR2 (germline): GTSNPN, SVGIG (reference sequence). The length of the CDR3 is 14 residues. Trimming pared 4 bases from V and 0 bases from J, leaving 10 bases between. The CDR3 sequence: CAWKGWSSYNEQFF. The CDR3 DNA reads as TGTGCCTGGAAGGGTTGGAGCTCCTACAATGAGCAGTTCTTC.

A word on this clone: One junction end disagrees with the germline gene, perhaps due to a read error. V and J are TRBV18 and TRBJ2-2, with TRBD2 matching 12 bases. This CDR3 is 21 amino acids long. The germline gives CDR1 KGHSH, CDR2 LQKENI. The CDR3 here is CVSSLRPRTSGTSQNTGELFF. CDR3 nucleotide sequence: TGTGTCAGCTCACTACGCCCAAGGACTAGCGGGACGAGCCAGAACACCGGGGAGCTGTTTTTT.

Many counts were recorded for this clone. The junction shows a germline mismatch at one end, possibly a read error. This chain connects TRBV7-3 to TRBJ2-5, with a possible D match to TRBD1 (6 bases). The germline CDR1 and CDR2 sequences are SGHTA and FQGTGA. CDR3 length equals 14 residues. The CDR3 DNA reads as TGTGCCAGCAGCTTAGGCCCAACACAGGGACCTACCCACTTC. Translation: CASSLGPTQGPTHF. Complete variable domain (other parts from reference TRBV7-3 and TRBJ2-5): GAGVSQTPSNKVTEKGKYVELRCDPISGHTALYWYRQSLGQGPEFLIYFQGTGAADDSGLPNDRFFAVRPEGSVSTLKIQRTERGDSAVYLCASSLGPTQGPTHFGPGTRLLVL.

The CDR3 loop reads CASTPGRGLYGYTF. The CDR3 nucleotides are TGTGCCAGTACTCCGGGACGGGGCCTCTATGGCTACACCTTC. The J gene is TRBJ1-2, the V gene TRBV19, with D tentatively TRBD1 (5 bases). This CDR3 is built from 14 residues. V lost 7 bases to trimming and J lost 4 bases, with 16 bases between them. The germline V gene encodes CDR1 LNHDA and CDR2 SQIVND (reference sequence).

This clone has just one count. CDR3 region: CASSLVPGTQQFF. Written as DNA, the CDR3 is TGCGCCAGCAGCTTGGTTCCTGGGACGCAGCAGTTCTTC. V is TRBV5-1 and J is TRBJ2-1; D may correspond to TRBD1 or TRBD2 (5 bases each). The CDR3 contains 13 residues. V shed 0 bases and J shed 11 bases, with 12 bases lying between them. Germline CDR1 and CDR2: SGHRS and YFSETQ. The full variable domain, in which reference TRBV5-1 and TRBJ2-1 provide the parts outside the CDR3, is KAGVTQTPRYLIKTRGQQVTLSCSPISGHRSVSWYQQTPGQGLQFLFEYFSETQRNKGNFPGRFSGRQFSNSRSEMNVSTLELGDSALYLCASSLVPGTQQFFGPGTRLTVL.

This clone was counted many times. J is TRBJ2-3 and V is TRBV7-9; possibly TRBD1 or TRBD2 for D (6 bases each). With 4 bases removed from V and 2 bases from J, the gap between germline ends came to 19 bases. The CDR3 is made up of 17 amino acids. Germline CDR1 SEHNR, CDR2 FQNEAQ (reference sequence). Written as DNA, the CDR3 is TGTGCCAGCAGCTCTTCATCGGGGGCCTTCTTCACAGATACGCAGTATTTT. It is translated as CASSSSSGAFFTDTQYF.

The CDR3 coding sequence is TGCAGCGTTGAAGATCGTGGCCGCTACAATGAGCAGTTCTTC. Protein sequence: CSVEDRGRYNEQFF. The V call is TRBV29-1, the J call TRBJ2-1; D not resolved. Per the germline V gene, CDR1 is SQVTM and CDR2 is ANQGSEA. Trimming stripped 0 bases from V and 3 bases from J, with 9 bases between. This CDR3 is 14 amino acids long.

The chain uses TRBV6-5 and TRBJ1-2; tentatively, D is TRBD1 (5 bases). Germline loops: CDR1 MNHEY, CDR2 SVGAGI. Trimming pared 7 bases from V and 7 bases from J, leaving 16 bases between. The CDR3 sequence is 13 residues long. CDR3 nucleotide sequence: TGTGCCAGCAACACAGGAGACACCGGTGGCTACACCTTC. It encodes CASNTGDTGGYTF.